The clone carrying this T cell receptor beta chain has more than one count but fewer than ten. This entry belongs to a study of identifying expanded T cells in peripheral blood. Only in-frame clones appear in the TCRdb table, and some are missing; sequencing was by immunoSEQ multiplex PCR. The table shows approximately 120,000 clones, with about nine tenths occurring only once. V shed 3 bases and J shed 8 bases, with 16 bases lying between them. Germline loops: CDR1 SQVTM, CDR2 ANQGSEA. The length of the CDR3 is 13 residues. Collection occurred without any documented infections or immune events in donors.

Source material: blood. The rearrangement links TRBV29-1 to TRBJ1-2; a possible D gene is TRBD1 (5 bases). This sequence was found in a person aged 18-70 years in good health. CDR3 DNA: TGCAGCGTTGAGTGGCAGGGCCTTGGGGGCTACACCTTC. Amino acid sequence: CSVEWQGLGGYTF.